This T cell receptor (beta chain) originates from a study of T cells in Graves' hyperthyroidism and ophthalmopathy (dated by TCRdb to about 2019). About the full investigation: Peripheral blood was sampled at the time of initial diagnosis, prior to any treatment. After blood sampling, hyperthyroidism patients were treated with methimazole at a starting dose of 30 mg daily, and ophthalmopathy patients were treated with high-dose intravenous methylprednisolone. According to the paper, TCR Vbeta CDR3 sequencing was carried out on more than 120 peripheral blood samples, which came from under 50 ophthalmopathy, approximately 78 hyperthyroidism and around 17 progressor patients. The 100 or so discovery patients were divided at random into training and test sets in a 7:3 ratio. Whether ophthalmopathy could be predicted prospectively was tested in an independent validation cohort made up of about 20 hyperthyroidism patients plus 17 patients who later progressed to ophthalmopathy. In addition, the study compared T-cell repertoires in thyroid tissue and in blood from six Graves' hyperthyroidism patients. To identify distinguishing TCR V-J signatures, a discovery cohort of 95 to 100 patients was used, comprising roughly 45 with Graves' ophthalmopathy and around 57 with stable Graves' hyperthyroidism.

Stable Graves' hyperthyroidism was defined as no progression to ophthalmopathy during 18 months of follow-up. Hyperthyroidism patients were aged 18 to 65 years and newly diagnosed, with disease duration of less than 2 months. The study excluded patients with uncontrolled infections, other autoimmune diseases, pregnancy or lactation. Clinical symptoms, serum thyroxine and TRAb, thyroid ultrasound, and orbital computed tomography formed the basis for the diagnoses. PBMCs were isolated from 10 ml of fresh peripheral blood by Ficoll-Paque density gradient centrifugation. Total RNA was extracted with Trizol reagent, and quality was checked on an Agilent 2100 Bioanalyzer. General conclusions and limits of the study: In validation, the model predicted progression to ophthalmopathy with roughly 66% sensitivity and less than 75% specificity, a median of about six months before onset. A 13 V-J signature model separated ophthalmopathy from stable hyperthyroidism, with around 90% sensitivity and roughly 82% specificity in cross-validation and 80%/75% in testing. Sample size was not statistically predetermined, and investigators were not blinded to group allocation. Most expanded thyroid clonotypes (frequency above 0.001) were also found in blood, which suggests that blood repertoires may mirror thyroid immune responses.

Trimming takes 7 bases from V and 3 bases from J, and the germline ends sit 15 bases apart. The CDR3 runs 14 amino acids, cysteine and phenylalanine included. Solely the CDR3 DNA is kept, with 42 bases framed from the first base. From a lookup of the germline V gene (reference sequence), CDR1 and CDR2 are SEHNR and FQNEAQ. Many counts were recorded for this clonotype. Which antigen it targets is not known. No clone much larger than this one lies a single base away; base qualities are absent. TCR beta CDR3 regions were amplified from RNA transcripts. The TCR CDR3 was subjected to a first round of RT-PCR using the HTBI primer set and the Qiagen OneStep RT-PCR kit. A second multiplex PCR round built the libraries, followed by size selection and purification. The libraries were sequenced on an Illumina HiSeq2000 using paired-end 100 bp reads. The authors' analysis ran thus. SOAPnuke was used to process the raw data, with reads discarded if the reads contained adapters or uncalled bases, had a mean Phred below 15, or lacked an exact constant-primer or identifier match. COPE v1.2.5 was used to merge high-quality paired reads, and clonotypes were defined as unique nucleotide sequences. MiTCR v1.1 was used to align the clonotypes against IMGT TRBV, TRBD and TRBJ reference segments. Only V-J combinations with frequency above 0.0001, covering about 99% of repertoires, were analysed. A TCS score was defined as the ratio between F50 (clonal expansion) and ExV (chaos), using BLOSUM62-based TCRdist between CDR3 peptides within each V-J. Welch's t-statistics and random forest reduced around 520 V-J features to some 14, which were used in a naive Bayes classifier (R e1071). The public reads were run again by TCRdb, first through fastp at Q25 and then through MiXCR, and only productive beta chains were kept. Identical CDR3 proteins give one entry, which carries the most common genes and DNA. V and J calls and clone size were set by TCRdb, not the authors. The sample has about 300,000 distinct CDR3 sequences on record, around 13% of them singletons. The ten largest clones take up 7.9% of the sample.

This TCR was recovered from a woman in her thirties or forties with Graves' hyperthyroidism. Specimen: blood. The chain is encoded by TRBV7-9 joined to TRBJ1-1; the D segment could be TRBD1, given 5 matching bases. The nucleotide sequence is TGTGCCAGCACCCGGTCGGGGGGAGACACTGAAGCTTTCTTT. The resulting protein is CASTRSGGDTEAFF.